The 23 T cell receptor beta chains reported below all come from one sample, sequenced in a study of blood T cell repertoires in COVID-19. The protocol was immunoSEQ multiplex PCR, while the TCRdb copy is restricted to in-frame clones and leaves out a portion. The sample yields almost 400,000 clones, approximately 89% seen once. Sequenced sample: peripheral blood. The receptors come from a woman in her sixties or seventies with COVID-19, enrolled during active disease.

The chain links TRBV5-8 to TRBJ1-2; tentatively, D is TRBD1 (5 bases). Germline lookup yields CDR1 SGHTS and CDR2 YDEGEE. CDR3 size: 14 residues. Between the trimmed V and J ends, which lost 0 bases and 4 bases, there was a span of 10 bases. The CDR3: CASSLAGIPYGYTF. The CDR3 bases are TGTGCCAGCAGCTTGGCAGGGATCCCCTATGGCTACACCTTC.

The genes are TRBV19 and TRBJ2-2, with D possibly matching TRBD1 (6 bases). V lost 6 bases and J lost 2, with 19 bases in between. The CDR3 length is 17 residues. Germline CDR1 LNHDA, CDR2 SQIVND (reference sequence). CDR3 in DNA: TGTGCCAGTAGCTCTCTGAGGTGGGGACAAAACACCGGGGAGCTGTTTTTT. Amino acids: CASSSLRWGQNTGELFF.

This clone came up a few times. This chain joins TRBV5-5 and TRBJ1-5; 7 bases line up with TRBD1. The V and J ends lost 1 base and 5 bases, in that order; junction bases with no gene match: 3. This CDR3 has 14 amino acids. Germline-derived CDR1 and CDR2 are SGHKS and YYEKEE (reference sequence). CDR3 loop: CASSLKGGDQPQHF. DNA for the CDR3: TGTGCCAGCAGCTTGAAAGGGGGCGATCAGCCCCAGCATTTT.

This clone was observed a single time. V is TRBV7-2 and J is TRBJ1-2; 9 bases agree with TRBD1. The CDR3 extends over 14 amino acids. Trimming took 5 bases from V and 6 from J; bases not matched to a gene: 7. Germline-derived CDR1 and CDR2 are SGHTA and FQGNSA. The CDR3 nucleotides are TGTGCCAGCAGCACGTACAGGGGGCCCCATGGCTACACCTTC. It codes for CASSTYRGPHGYTF. Full variable domain (outside the CDR3, taken from reference TRBV7-2 and TRBJ1-2): GAGVSQSPSNKVTEKGKDVELRCDPISGHTALYWYRQSLGQGLEFLIYFQGNSAPDKSGLPSDRFSAERTGGSVSTLTIQRTQQEDSAVYLCASSTYRGPHGYTFGSGTRLTVV.

The chain links TRBV4-2 to TRBJ1-2; D remains unclear. There are 15 residues in the CDR3. Germline V gene data show CDR1 as LGHNA and CDR2 as YNFKEQ. V lost 1 base and J lost 0, with 9 bases in between. In nucleotides, the CDR3 is TGTGCCAGCAGCCAAGCATGGCAGACTAACTATGGCTACACCTTC. This gives the protein CASSQAWQTNYGYTF.

The chain combines TRBV4-1 with TRBJ1-6; tentative D call: TRBD1 (5 bases). Trimming took off 0 bases at V and 2 bases at J, with 11 bases between the two ends. Germline CDR1 MGHRA, CDR2 YSYEKL. The CDR3 is 17 amino acids. Here the CDR3 DNA reads TGCGCCAGCAGCCAAGATACGGACACAGCCTATAATTCACCCCTCCACTTT. Its protein product is CASSQDTDTAYNSPLHF.

This chain joins TRBV19 and TRBJ1-1; D uncertain. The CDR3 covers 14 residues. The germline V gene encodes CDR1 LNHDA and CDR2 SQIVND (reference sequence). V gave up 1 base and J gave up 8 bases, with 14 bases separating them. CDR3 amino acids: CASSIAVTAAEAFF. The CDR3 DNA follows: TGTGCCAGTAGTATAGCTGTTACAGCTGCAGAAGCTTTCTTT.

This chain joins TRBV11-2 and TRBJ1-3, with a weak D call TRBD1 (5 bases). The germline gives CDR1 SGHAT, CDR2 FQNNGV. The CDR3 totals 12 residues. The ends were cut back, 5 bases at V and 8 bases at J, with 10 bases in the middle. The CDR3 bases are TGTGCCAGCAGCGCCCAGGGCCACACCATATATTTT. Encoded protein: CASSAQGHTIYF.

This rearrangement joins TRBV7-8 to TRBJ2-2, with 9 bases fitting TRBD1. This CDR3 contains 17 residues. J lost 2 bases, V lost 5 bases, and 9 bases had no gene match. Germline V CDR1 and CDR2: SGHVS, FQNEAQ. In DNA form, the CDR3 reads TGTGCCAGCAGCCCCAACCGGGACAGGGCAAACACCGGGGAGCTGTTTTTT. Translation: CASSPNRDRANTGELFF.

The CDR3 reads CASSLTSLAGGRGTEAFF. CDR3 nucleotides: TGTGCCAGCAGTCTAACATCACTCGCGGGGGGCCGGGGCACTGAAGCTTTCTTT. The chain is built from TRBV6-6 and TRBJ1-1; possibly TRBD1 for D (6 bases). Trimming took off 5 bases at V and 4 bases at J, with 26 bases between the two ends. Germline values: CDR1 MNHNY, CDR2 SVGAGI (reference sequence). The CDR3 sequence is 18 residues long.

The rearrangement links TRBV5-1 to TRBJ1-6; TRBD1 aligns across 7 bases. CDR1 SGHRS and CDR2 YFSETQ come from the germline V gene. CDR3 length equals 14 residues. Trimming at V came to 4 bases and at J to 8 bases, leaving 6 bases not matched to a gene. The CDR3 reads CASSVLQGDSPLHF. Here the CDR3 DNA reads TGCGCCAGCAGCGTCCTTCAGGGGGATTCACCCCTCCACTTT.

This chain uses TRBV7-2 with TRBJ1-5, with a tentative D call TRBD1 (6 bases). The ends were cut back, 3 bases at V and 4 bases at J, with 10 bases in the middle. CDR1 is SGHTA, CDR2 FQGNSA, per germline. The CDR3 consists of 14 residues. CDR3 amino acids: CASSFRGGNQPQHF. CDR3 nucleotide sequence: TGTGCCAGCAGCTTCAGGGGTGGGAATCAGCCCCAGCATTTT.

V and J are TRBV7-3 and TRBJ2-5; 10 bases fit TRBD1. With 5 bases clipped from V and 3 bases from J, the junction kept 6 bases outside the gene matches. The CDR3 totals 15 residues. Looked up from germline, CDR1 is SGHTA and CDR2 is FQGTGA. CDR3 region: CASSISGQGKETQYF. The CDR3 DNA sequence: TGTGCCAGCAGCATCTCGGGACAGGGGAAAGAGACCCAGTACTTC.

The chain couples TRBV5-6 to TRBJ1-2, with a tentative D call TRBD1 (5 bases). CDR1 and CDR2 (germline): SGHDT, YYEEEE. Trimming took 4 bases from V and 4 from J, leaving 20 bases between them. The CDR3 has 16 amino acids. Here the CDR3 DNA reads TGTGCCAGCAGCCTAATCTCGGGGTCCGGGGGCTATGGCTACACCTTC. Translated, it gives CASSLISGSGGYGYTF.

This chain links TRBV7-3 with TRBJ1-2; 9 bases are a match to TRBD1. V was clipped by 0 bases and J by 6 bases; unmatched bases: 5. The germline V gene encodes CDR1 SGHTA and CDR2 FQGTGA. This CDR3 is 15 amino acids long. The CDR3 is CASSLTGTGKDGYTF. For the CDR3, the DNA is TGTGCCAGCAGCTTAACGGGGACAGGGAAGGATGGCTACACCTTC.

With regard to this clone: Different DNA sequences within this sample yield the same CDR3. The rearrangement uses TRBV3-1 (or the pseudogene TRBV3-2) and TRBJ2-2; no firm D call. The V gene lost 2 bases and the J gene lost 4 bases, with 2 bases spanning the gap. The germline CDR1 and CDR2 sequences are LGHDT and YNNKEL (reference sequence). The CDR3 totals 12 residues. In DNA form, the CDR3 reads TGTGCCAGCAGCCAACGCACCGGGGAGCTGTTTTTT. It codes for CASSQRTGELFF.

This chain uses TRBV20-1 with TRBJ1-1; weak D call: TRBD1 (5 bases). Germline values: CDR1 DFQATT, CDR2 SNEGSKA (reference sequence). This CDR3 has 15 amino acids. Trimming cost V 3 bases and J 2 bases, with 16 bases left between them. The chain's CDR3 is CSASNGQGPNTEAFF. The CDR3 DNA sequence: TGCAGTGCTAGTAACGGGCAGGGCCCAAACACTGAAGCTTTCTTT.

The CDR3 bases are TGTGCCAGCAGCCTGTCAGCAGGGCCCTCCGCTAACTATGGCTACACCTTC. Its protein is CASSLSAGPSANYGYTF. The chain carries TRBV28 and TRBJ1-2, with D tentatively TRBD1 (5 bases). Trimming removed 6 bases from V and 0 bases from J, with 20 bases in between. CDR1 is MDHEN, CDR2 SYDVKM, per germline. CDR3 length: 17 residues.

This clone was counted a single time. The chain is built from TRBV18 and TRBJ1-1; TRBD1 aligns across 9 bases. V shed 4 bases, J shed 7 bases, and the junction held 7 bases outside the gene matches. The CDR3 is 14 residues long. Germline V gene data show CDR1 as KGHSH and CDR2 as LQKENI. CDR3 sequence (DNA): TGTGCCAGCTCACGACCGGGACAGGGATTTGAAGCTTTCTTT. This gives the protein CASSRPGQGFEAFF.

This CDR3 is CASGQGPQPQHF. The CDR3, as DNA: TGTGCCAGCGGACAGGGGCCTCAGCCCCAGCATTTT. The chain joins TRBV28 to TRBJ1-5; 9 nucleotides agree with TRBD1. The CDR3 extends over 12 amino acids. CDR1 MDHEN and CDR2 SYDVKM come from the germline V gene. The V segment lost 8 bases and the J segment 6 bases; nucleotides outside the gene matches: 2. Full variable domain (missing parts from reference TRBV28 and TRBJ1-5): DVKVTQSSRYLVKRTGEKVFLECVQDMDHENMFWYRQDPGLGLRLIYFSYDVKMKEKGDIPEGYSVSREKKERFSLILESASTNQTSMYLCASGQGPQPQHFGDGTRLSIL.

The CDR3 loop is CASSRGLGPDEQFF. The CDR3 bases are TGTGCCAGTAGCCGTGGACTAGGCCCCGATGAGCAGTTCTTC. The chain joins TRBV19 to TRBJ2-1; 7 nucleotides align to TRBD2. The CDR3 has 14 residues. CDR1 LNHDA and CDR2 SQIVND come from the germline V gene (reference sequence). Trimming cost V 6 bases and J 8 bases; bases outside gene matches: 10.

This clone occurred once. The chain uses TRBV19 and TRBJ2-3, with 7 nucleotides matching TRBD1. This CDR3 contains 18 residues. Trimming at V came to 1 base and at J to 4 bases, leaving 14 bases not matched to a gene. The germline V gene encodes CDR1 LNHDA and CDR2 SQIVND (reference sequence). CDR3 loop: CASSIGLGQRIGPDTQYF. In DNA, the CDR3 is TGTGCCAGTAGTATAGGTCTGGGACAGAGGATAGGACCAGATACGCAGTATTTT.

This clone was observed once. The chain employs TRBV5-1 and TRBJ1-2; D may be TRBD1 (6 bases). Per the germline V gene, CDR1 is SGHRS and CDR2 is YFSETQ. This CDR3 has 13 residues. The V end was cut by 4 bases, the J end by 1 base, with 8 bases between. The CDR3 DNA is TGCGCCAGCAGCCGGGACAATAACTATGGCTACACCTTC. This encodes CASSRDNNYGYTF.